Shown below are 15 T cell receptor beta chains from a single sample sequenced in a study of Graves' ophthalmopathy and Graves' hyperthyroidism (dated by TCRdb to the late 2010s). Sequenced on an Illumina HiSeq 2000. For repertoire sequencing, TCR beta CDR3 regions were amplified from RNA transcripts. The first round of RT-PCR was done with HTBI primers and the Qiagen OneStep RT-PCR kit, and was followed by a second round of multiplex PCR, then size selection and purification. TCRdb reanalyzed the raw reads on its own, using fastp at Q25 for trimming and MiXCR for clone calling, and kept in-frame beta chains. Records with the same CDR3 protein are collapsed into one entry carrying the most frequent genes and DNA. For this sample the table gives some 750,000 distinct CDR3 sequences, of which approximately 40% were detected only once. Less than 55% of the sample is in the top ten clones. Material for sequencing was peripheral blood. All receptors come from an adult man with Graves' ophthalmopathy.

The chain combines TRBV6-5 with TRBJ1-4; D remains unclear. The V gene lost 5 bases and the J gene lost 10 bases, with 17 bases spanning the gap. CDR3 length: 14 amino acids. From germline, CDR1 is MNHEY and CDR2 SVGAGI. The CDR3 coding sequence is TGTGCCAGCAGTCCCCGGCGGGGTGCTGGAAAACTGTTTTTT. Its protein product is CASSPRRGAGKLFF.

This clonotype was counted at least ten times. The genes are TRBV2 and TRBJ1-2; D possibly corresponds to TRBD1 (5 bases). This CDR3 spans 15 amino acids. V lost 1 base and J lost 5, with 14 bases in between. The germline V gene has CDR1 SNHLY and CDR2 FYNNEI. This CDR3 reads CASSEVSGGFYGYTF. CDR3 nucleotide sequence: TGTGCCAGCAGTGAAGTGAGCGGGGGATTTTATGGCTACACCTTC.

On this clonotype itself: A junction end diverges from the germline sequence, so it may reflect a read error. The V and J genes are TRBV20-1 and TRBJ2-7; perhaps TRBD1 as D (6 bases). The CDR3 is 16 residues long. Germline loops: CDR1 DFQATT, CDR2 SNEGSKA (reference sequence). CDR3 DNA sequence: TGCAGTGCTAGTAGGGGGTCGGGCGACCAGGGCTTAGAGCAGTGCTTC. Translated, it gives CSASRGSGDQGLEQCF.

This clonotype was found a few times. The V and J genes are TRBV19 and TRBJ2-7, with 7 bases that match TRBD1. CDR1 and CDR2 from the germline V gene are LNHDA and SQIVND (reference sequence). The V segment lost 6 bases and the J segment 2 bases; nucleotides outside the gene matches: 7. The CDR3 is 14 amino acids. CDR3 amino acids: CASSPGQLAYEQYF. The CDR3 nucleotides are TGTGCCAGTAGCCCGGGACAGCTTGCCTACGAGCAGTACTTC.

The V and J genes are TRBV7-9 and TRBJ1-2, with TRBD1 as a possible D gene (5 bases). The V gene's germline CDR1 is SEHNR and CDR2 FQNEAQ (reference sequence). V shed 5 bases and J shed 5 bases, with 21 bases lying between them. The CDR3 contains 16 residues. The CDR3, as DNA: TGTGCCAGCAGCCAAGATGGGGCCGTCGGGGTATATGGCTACACCTTC. Encoded protein: CASSQDGAVGVYGYTF.

The J gene is TRBJ2-6, the V gene TRBV12-3 or TRBV12-4, with 8 bases fitting TRBD1. The length of the CDR3 is 17 residues. V dropped 5 bases and J dropped 0; count of bases not matched to a gene: 6. CDR3 DNA: TGTGCCAGCAGTCCTCGGACAGGGACCTCTGGGGCCAACGTCCTGACTTTC. Translating it yields CASSPRTGTSGANVLTF.

This clonotype was counted once. CDR3 bases: TGTGCCAGCAGTCGCCCCGGAGGACAGGGCCAAGCTAACTATGGCTACACCTTC. Translated: CASSRPGGQGQANYGYTF. This chain uses TRBV25-1 with TRBJ1-2, with 8 bases that match TRBD1. CDR3 size: 18 residues. Germline V CDR1 and CDR2: MGHDK, SYGVNS. The J segment lost 0 bases and the V segment lost 5 bases, leaving 14 bases of the junction unmatched.

This clonotype was seen only a few times. The chain is built from TRBV7-9 and TRBJ2-7; a possible D gene is TRBD2 (5 bases). V gave up 1 base and J gave up 1 base, with 11 bases separating them. Germline CDR1 reads SEHNR; CDR2 reads FQNEAQ (reference sequence). This CDR3 spans 15 amino acids. The CDR3 bases are TGTGCCAGCAGCTTAGACCCAGCGGAATCCTACGAGCAGTACTTC. Protein product: CASSLDPAESYEQYF.

The chain carries TRBV27 and TRBJ2-5; the match to TRBD2 covers 7 bases. V lost 4 bases to trimming and J lost 4 bases; unmatched junction nucleotides: 12. This CDR3 contains 16 residues. Per germline, CDR1 MNHEY and CDR2 SMNVEV (reference sequence). The CDR3 region has the DNA TGTGCCAGCAGTTCCGAGCGGGGTGGGCCTTCAGAGACCCAGTACTTC. Amino acid sequence: CASSSERGGPSETQYF.

V and J are TRBV25-1 and TRBJ2-7, with D perhaps TRBD2 (6 bases). The CDR3 covers 16 residues. Between the trimmed V and J ends, which lost 8 bases and 2 bases, there was a span of 22 bases. CDR1 and CDR2 from the germline V gene are MGHDK and SYGVNS. CDR3: CASSQGGGRATYEQYF. The CDR3 region has the DNA TGTGCCAGCTCTCAGGGAGGAGGCAGGGCTACCTACGAGCAGTACTTC.

The chain recombines TRBV20-1 with TRBJ2-7; the match to TRBD1 covers 7 bases. V lost 6 bases and J lost 0; bases outside the gene matches: 8. The CDR3 is 14 amino acids. Germline V gene sequence: CDR1 DFQATT, CDR2 SNEGSKA (reference sequence). The CDR3 DNA sequence: TGCAGTGCGGGGACAGAAGACAACTCCTACGAGCAGTACTTC. It specifies CSAGTEDNSYEQYF.

This clonotype was counted only a few times. The junction departs from the called germline gene at one end, perhaps through a read error. V is TRBV15 and J is TRBJ1-1, with TRBD1 matching 8 bases. CDR1 is LNHNV, CDR2 YYDKDF, per germline (reference sequence). This CDR3 comprises 11 residues. CDR3 in amino acids: CATSRETGASF. In DNA, the CDR3 is TGTGCCACCAGCAGAGAGACAGGGGCTTCGTTT.

This clonotype was seen many times. The V and J genes are TRBV10-3 and TRBJ2-5; D unresolved. The CDR3 covers 12 residues. The V and J ends lost 3 bases and 0 bases respectively, with 2 bases between them. The germline V gene has CDR1 ENHRY and CDR2 SYGVKD. The CDR3: CAISENQETQYF. The CDR3 region has the DNA TGTGCCATCAGTGAAAACCAAGAGACCCAGTACTTC.

As DNA, the CDR3 is TGTGCCACCAGCAAAGTAGGGACCGGGGCCAACGTCCTGACTTTC. It encodes CATSKVGTGANVLTF. The chain recombines TRBV15 with TRBJ2-6; D possibly matches TRBD1 or TRBD2 (5 bases each). Germline CDR1 LNHNV, CDR2 YYDKDF (reference sequence). CDR3 length: 15 residues. The V gene lost 4 bases and the J gene lost 4 bases, with 11 bases spanning the gap. The variable domain in full, completed from reference TRBV15 and TRBJ2-6, reads DAMVIQNPRYQVTQFGKPVTLSCSQTLNHNVMYWYQQKSSQAPKLLFHYYDKDFNNEADTPDNFQSRRPNTSFCFLDIRSPGLGDTAMYLCATSKVGTGANVLTFGAGSRLTVL.

This chain joins TRBV7-6 and TRBJ2-2; the D gene is possibly TRBD2 (5 bases). The germline gives CDR1 SGHVS, CDR2 FNYEAQ. V was pared by 6 bases and J by 6 bases, with 20 bases between. There are 16 residues in the CDR3. The CDR3 DNA reads as TGTGCCAGCAGTGCTAGAGAGGAGGTCGCGTCCGGGGAGCTGTTTTTT. As protein: CASSAREEVASGELFF.